This is a list of T cell receptor beta chains from one sample in a study of cytomegalovirus exposure and HLA in healthy donors. Sequenced by immunoSEQ multiplex PCR; TCRdb stores in-frame clones only, minus some. The sample shows 88,000 or so clones, approximately 62% of them seen only once. Sequencing was done on a sample of PBMCs. These receptor sequences come from a male donor in good health and CMV-seropositive. The CDR3 runs from the conserved cysteine through the conserved F or W. D genes are given only for firm matches. Not all rows give a size; the values are once, few, many and, for expanded clones, a class.

d_call j_call clone_size v_call cdr3_length cdr3_nt cdr3_aa
. TRBJ2-7 . TRBV6-5 16 TGTGCCAGCAGTTACTCGGAAACGGACTTTATCTACGAGCAGTACTTC CASSYSETDFIYEQYF
. TRBJ1-1 . TRBV6-1 14 TGTGCCAGCAGTGAAGAGTTGGGGGGCACTGAAGCTTTCTTT CASSEELGGTEAFF
. TRBJ1-1 . TRBV6-5 12 TGTGCCAGCAGTTACGGGCAAACTGAAGCTTTCTTT CASSYGQTEAFF
TRBD1 TRBJ1-6 . TRBV11-1 15 TGTGCCAGCAGCGATAAAGGGGGCGTGAGGTCACCCCTCCACTTT CASSDKGGVRSPLHF
TRBD2 TRBJ2-7 . TRBV5-1 16 TGCGCCAGCAGCTCTCGGACTAGCGGGTCTCTCTACGAGCAGTACTTC CASSSRTSGSLYEQYF
. TRBJ1-6 . TRBV9 14 TGTGCCAGCAGTGGGCCAGGGGTAAATTCACCCCTCCACTTT CASSGPGVNSPLHF
. TRBJ1-1 . TRBV7-2 14 TGTGCCAGCAGCTTCGGGGGAACGAAGACTGAAGCTTTCTTT CASSFGGTKTEAFF
TRBD1 TRBJ2-5 . TRBV13 16 TGTGCCAGCAGTCCCGGACAGGGCCTGAGTCGAGAGACCCAGTACTTC CASSPGQGLSRETQYF
. TRBJ2-7 . TRBV6-5 14 TGTGCCAGCAGGGAAAGAACAGGGAGCTACGAGCAGTACTTC CASRERTGSYEQYF
. TRBJ1-4 . TRBV4-3 15 TGCGCCAGCAGCCAAGAACCCCGTGGCGGAGAAAAACTGTTTTTT CASSQEPRGGEKLFF
TRBD1 TRBJ1-1 . TRBV5-1 17 TGCGCCAGCAGCCGTGGGCAGACAGGGGGCGGAGGCACTGAAGCTTTCTTT CASSRGQTGGGGTEAFF
. TRBJ1-5 . TRBV6-1 16 TGTGCCAGCAGTGACCCAGACCAGGGAGGGTGGCAGCCCCAGCATTTT CASSDPDQGGWQPQHF
TRBD1 TRBJ1-2 . TRBV6-1 13 TGTGCCAGCCAGGAGGGGGCGCCGTGGGGCTACACCTTC CASQEGAPWGYTF
. TRBJ2-1 . TRBV4-3 17 TGCGCCAGCAGCCAAGATACCCTAGGAAGGTCCTACAATGAGCAGTTCTTC CASSQDTLGRSYNEQFF
. TRBJ2-2 . TRBV27 17 TGTGCCAGCAGTGGGAACCTAGCTTGGGGTAACACCGGGGAGCTGTTTTTT CASSGNLAWGNTGELFF
TRBD1 TRBJ1-2 . TRBV9 15 TGTGCCAGCAGGACTGGGACAGGGGTTAGTAATGGCTACACCTTC CASRTGTGVSNGYTF
. TRBJ1-1 . TRBV19 14 TGTGCCAGTAGTCCGGCGGGAACGAACACTGAAGCTTTCTTT CASSPAGTNTEAFF
TRBD1 TRBJ1-6 . TRBV6-5 14 TGTGCCAGCAGCCTTGACAGGGGCAATTCACCCCTCCACTTT CASSLDRGNSPLHF
. TRBJ1-3 few TRBV4-2 18 TGTGCCAGCAGCCAAGATAAAGAGTCCGTTTTCTCTGGAAACACCATATATTTT CASSQDKESVFSGNTIYF
. TRBJ2-6 . TRBV28 14 TGTGCCAGCAGTTTCGGCGGTGGGGCCAACGTCCTGACTTTC CASSFGGGANVLTF
. TRBJ2-7 . TRBV6-1 14 TGTGCCAGCAGTGCAGGGGTCGAACGCTACGAGCAGTACTTC CASSAGVERYEQYF
. TRBJ2-3 . TRBV30 15 TGTGCCTGGAGTGTGCGGCGGGTTAGCACAGATACGCAGTATTTT CAWSVRRVSTDTQYF
. TRBJ2-3 . TRBV30 10 TGTGCCTGGGGCCTGAATACGCAGTATTTT CAWGLNTQYF